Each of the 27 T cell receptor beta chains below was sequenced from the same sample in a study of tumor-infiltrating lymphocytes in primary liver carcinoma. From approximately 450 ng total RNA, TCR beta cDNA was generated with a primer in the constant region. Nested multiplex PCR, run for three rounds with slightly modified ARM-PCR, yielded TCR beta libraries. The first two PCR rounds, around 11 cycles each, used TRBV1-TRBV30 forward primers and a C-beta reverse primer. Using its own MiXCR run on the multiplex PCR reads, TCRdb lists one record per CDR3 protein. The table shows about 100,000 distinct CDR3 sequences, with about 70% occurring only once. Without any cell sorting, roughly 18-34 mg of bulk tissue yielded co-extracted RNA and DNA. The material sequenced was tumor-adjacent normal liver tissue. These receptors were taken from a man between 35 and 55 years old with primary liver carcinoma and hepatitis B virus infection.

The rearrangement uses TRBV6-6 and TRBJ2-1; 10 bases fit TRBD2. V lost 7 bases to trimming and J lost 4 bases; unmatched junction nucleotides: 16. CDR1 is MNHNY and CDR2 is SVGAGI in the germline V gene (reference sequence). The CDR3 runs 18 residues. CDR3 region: CASNEGPAGGSIYNEQFF. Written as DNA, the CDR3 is TGTGCCAGCAACGAGGGACCAGCGGGAGGGTCGATTTACAATGAGCAGTTCTTC.

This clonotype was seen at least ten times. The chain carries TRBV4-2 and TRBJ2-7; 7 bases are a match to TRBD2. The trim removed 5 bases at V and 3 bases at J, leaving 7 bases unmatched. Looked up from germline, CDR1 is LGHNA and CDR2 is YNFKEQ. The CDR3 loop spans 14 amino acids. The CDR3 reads CASSGRETHYEQYF. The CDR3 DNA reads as TGTGCCAGCAGCGGGCGGGAGACCCACTACGAGCAGTACTTC.

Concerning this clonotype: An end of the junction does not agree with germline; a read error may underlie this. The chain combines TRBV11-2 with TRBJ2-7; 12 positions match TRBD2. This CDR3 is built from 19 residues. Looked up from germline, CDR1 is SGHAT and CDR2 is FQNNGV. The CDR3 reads CASSSVTGLAGAIIYEQNF. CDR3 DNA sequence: TGTGCCAGCAGCTCCGTCACGGGACTAGCGGGCGCGATCATCTACGAGCAGAATTTC.

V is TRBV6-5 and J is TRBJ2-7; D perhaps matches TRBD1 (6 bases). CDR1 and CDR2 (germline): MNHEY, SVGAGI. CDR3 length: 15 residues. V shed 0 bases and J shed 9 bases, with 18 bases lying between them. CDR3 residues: CASSYSSTGNYVQYF. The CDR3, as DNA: TGTGCCAGCAGTTACTCGTCCACAGGGAACTATGTGCAGTACTTC.

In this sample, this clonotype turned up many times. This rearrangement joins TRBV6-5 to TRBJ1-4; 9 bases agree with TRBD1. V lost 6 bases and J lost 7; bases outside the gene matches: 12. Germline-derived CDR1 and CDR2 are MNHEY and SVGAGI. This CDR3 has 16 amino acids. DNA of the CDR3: TGTGCCAGCAGACCCCTCACAGGGGGCGGTGGTGAAAAACTGTTTTTT. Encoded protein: CASRPLTGGGGEKLFF.

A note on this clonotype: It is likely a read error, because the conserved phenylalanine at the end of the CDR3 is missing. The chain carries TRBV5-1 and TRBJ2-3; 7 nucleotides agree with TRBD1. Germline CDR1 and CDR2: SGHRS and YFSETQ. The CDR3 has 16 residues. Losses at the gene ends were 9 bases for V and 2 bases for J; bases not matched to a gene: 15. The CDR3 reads CANTLVPGQVTDTQYS. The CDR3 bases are TGCGCCAATACCCTCGTCCCTGGACAGGTCACAGATACGCAGTATTCT.

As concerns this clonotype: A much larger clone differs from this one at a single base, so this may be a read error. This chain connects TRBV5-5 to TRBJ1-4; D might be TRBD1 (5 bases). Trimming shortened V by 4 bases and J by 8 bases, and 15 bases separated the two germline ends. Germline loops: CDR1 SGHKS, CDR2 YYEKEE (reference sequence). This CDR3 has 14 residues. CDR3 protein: CASSPRGAEEKLFF. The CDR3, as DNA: TGTGCCAGCAGCCCAAGGGGCGCGGAGGAAAAACTGTTTTTT.

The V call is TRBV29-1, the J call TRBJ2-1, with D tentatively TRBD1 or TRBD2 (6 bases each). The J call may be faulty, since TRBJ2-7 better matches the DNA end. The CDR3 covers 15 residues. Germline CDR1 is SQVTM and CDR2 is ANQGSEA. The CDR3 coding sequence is TGCAGCGTTCAAGGGGGGATTGAATCCTACAATGAGCAGTACTTC. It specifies CSVQGGIESYNEQYF.

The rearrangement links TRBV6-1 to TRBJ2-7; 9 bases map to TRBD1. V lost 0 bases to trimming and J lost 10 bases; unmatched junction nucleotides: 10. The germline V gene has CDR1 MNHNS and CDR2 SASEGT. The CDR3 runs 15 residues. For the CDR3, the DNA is TGTGCCAGCAGTGAAGCCCCGGGACAGGGCTACGGACAGTACTTC. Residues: CASSEAPGQGYGQYF.

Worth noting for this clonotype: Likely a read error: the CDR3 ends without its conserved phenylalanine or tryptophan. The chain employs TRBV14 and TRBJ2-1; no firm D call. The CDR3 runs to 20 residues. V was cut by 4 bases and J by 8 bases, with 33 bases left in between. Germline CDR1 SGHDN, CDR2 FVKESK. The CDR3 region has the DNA TGTGCCAGCAGCCGAGACACCGGGTCAGGTCGGAGTCAGCTGGGGTATGAGCAGTTCCTC. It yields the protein CASSRDTGSGRSQLGYEQFL.

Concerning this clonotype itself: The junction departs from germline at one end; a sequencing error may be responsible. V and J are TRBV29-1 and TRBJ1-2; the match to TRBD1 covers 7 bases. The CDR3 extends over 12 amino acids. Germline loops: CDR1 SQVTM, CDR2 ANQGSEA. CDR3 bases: TGCAGCGTTGGGACAGGCTCTTATGGATACACCTTC. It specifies CSVGTGSYGYTF.

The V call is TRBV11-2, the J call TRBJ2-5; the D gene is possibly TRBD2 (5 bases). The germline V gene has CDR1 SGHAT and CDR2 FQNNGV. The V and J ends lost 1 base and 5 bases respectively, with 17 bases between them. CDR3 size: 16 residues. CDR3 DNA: TGTGCCAGCAGCTTAGGGAGTATTGGTCCGGGGGAGACCCAGTACTTC. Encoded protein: CASSLGSIGPGETQYF.

The CDR3 sequence is CASIPSTIGKGKQYF. The CDR3 nucleotides read TGTGCCAGCATCCCCTCTACTATCGGGAAAGGTAAGCAGTACTTC. J is TRBJ2-7 and V is TRBV11-3; a possible D gene is TRBD2 (5 bases). Germline V gene data show CDR1 as SGHNT and CDR2 as YENEEA. V was clipped by 7 bases and J by 8 bases, with 24 bases between them. The CDR3 covers 15 residues.

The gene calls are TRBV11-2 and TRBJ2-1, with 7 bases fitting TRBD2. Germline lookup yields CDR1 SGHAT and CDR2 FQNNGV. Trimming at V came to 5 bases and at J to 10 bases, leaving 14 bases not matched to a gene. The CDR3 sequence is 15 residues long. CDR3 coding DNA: TGTGCCAGCAGCAGACGGGATGCGGGGGTCGGGGAGCAGTTCTTC. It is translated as CASSRRDAGVGEQFF.

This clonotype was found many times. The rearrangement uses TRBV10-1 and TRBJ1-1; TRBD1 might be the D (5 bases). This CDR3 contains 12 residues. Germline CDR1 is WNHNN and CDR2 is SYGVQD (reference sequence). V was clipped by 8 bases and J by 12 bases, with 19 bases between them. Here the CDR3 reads CASRGGDGGTFF. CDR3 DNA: TGCGCCAGCCGGGGAGGGGATGGGGGAACTTTCTTT.

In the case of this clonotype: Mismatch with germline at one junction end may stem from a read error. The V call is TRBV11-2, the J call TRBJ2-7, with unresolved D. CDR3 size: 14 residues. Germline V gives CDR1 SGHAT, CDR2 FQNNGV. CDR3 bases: TGTGCCAGCAGCTTAAACCTAGGTCCATACGAGGAGTTCTTC. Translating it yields CASSLNLGPYEEFF.

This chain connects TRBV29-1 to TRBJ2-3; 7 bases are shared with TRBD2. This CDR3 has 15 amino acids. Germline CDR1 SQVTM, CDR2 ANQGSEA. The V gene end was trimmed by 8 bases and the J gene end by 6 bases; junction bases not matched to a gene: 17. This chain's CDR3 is CSIGGGGVTLDTQYF. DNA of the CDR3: TGCAGCATTGGTGGGGGGGGGGTCACTTTGGATACGCAGTATTTT.

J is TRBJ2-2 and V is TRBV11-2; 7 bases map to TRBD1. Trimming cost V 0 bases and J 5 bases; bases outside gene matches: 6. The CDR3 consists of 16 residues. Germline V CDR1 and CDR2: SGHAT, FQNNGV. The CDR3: CASSLEIGGQTGELFF. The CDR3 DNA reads TGTGCCAGCAGCTTAGAGATTGGGGGACAGACCGGGGAGCTGTTTTTT.

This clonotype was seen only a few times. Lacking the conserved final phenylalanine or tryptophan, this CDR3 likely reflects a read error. In DNA form, the CDR3 reads TGTGCCAGTAGTTTTGGAGGGGCGCTAGGTTCAGATACGCAGTATATT. Protein product: CASSFGGALGSDTQYI. The J gene is TRBJ2-3, the V gene TRBV28; D might be TRBD2 (6 bases). Germline CDR1 is MDHEN and CDR2 is SYDVKM. This CDR3 has 16 amino acids.

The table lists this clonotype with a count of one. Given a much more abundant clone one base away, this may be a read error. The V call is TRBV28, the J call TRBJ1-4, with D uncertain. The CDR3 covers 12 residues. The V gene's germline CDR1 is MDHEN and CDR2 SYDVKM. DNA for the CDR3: TGTGCCAACAGTTTATGGGGTGAAAAACTGTTTTTT. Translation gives CANSLWGEKLFF.

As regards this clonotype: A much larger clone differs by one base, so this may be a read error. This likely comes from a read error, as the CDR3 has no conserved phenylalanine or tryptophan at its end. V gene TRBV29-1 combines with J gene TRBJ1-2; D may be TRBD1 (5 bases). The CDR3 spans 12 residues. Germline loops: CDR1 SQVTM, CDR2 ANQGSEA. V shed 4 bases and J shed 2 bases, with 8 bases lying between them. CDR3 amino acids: CSVGGPNYGYTI. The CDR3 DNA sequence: TGCAGCGTTGGGGGACCCAACTATGGCTACACCATC.

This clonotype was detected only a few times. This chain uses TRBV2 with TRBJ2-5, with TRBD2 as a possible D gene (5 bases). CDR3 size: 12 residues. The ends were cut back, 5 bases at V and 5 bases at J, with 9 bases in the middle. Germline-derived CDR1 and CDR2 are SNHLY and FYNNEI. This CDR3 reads CASSPSGETQYF. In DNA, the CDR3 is TGTGCCAGCAGTCCCTCGGGGGAGACCCAGTACTTC.

The CDR3 sequence is CASSSSTGGTEAFF. DNA for the CDR3: TGTGCCAGCAGTTCAAGTACAGGGGGCACTGAAGCTTTCTTT. The genes are TRBV6-1 and TRBJ1-1, with 8 nucleotides matching TRBD1. Germline V gene sequence: CDR1 MNHNS, CDR2 SASEGT. This CDR3 region has 14 residues. V trimming: 5 bases; J trimming: 4 bases; junction bases outside the gene matches: 6.

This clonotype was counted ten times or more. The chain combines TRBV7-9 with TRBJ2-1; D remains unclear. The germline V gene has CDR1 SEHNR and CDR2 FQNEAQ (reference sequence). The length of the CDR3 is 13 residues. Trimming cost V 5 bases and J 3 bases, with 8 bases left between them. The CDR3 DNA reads TGTGCCAGCAGCGGTGGGGTCTACAATGAGCAGTTCTTC. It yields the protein CASSGGVYNEQFF.

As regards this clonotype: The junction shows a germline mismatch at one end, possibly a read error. CDR3 in amino acids: CTSGGGDQETQYF. The CDR3 nucleotides are TGTACCAGCGGAGGAGGGGACCAAGAGACCCAGTACTTC. The chain has TRBV11-2 and TRBJ2-5; TRBD2 might be the D (6 bases). The CDR3 length is 13 residues. Germline CDR1 is SGHAT and CDR2 is FQNNGV.

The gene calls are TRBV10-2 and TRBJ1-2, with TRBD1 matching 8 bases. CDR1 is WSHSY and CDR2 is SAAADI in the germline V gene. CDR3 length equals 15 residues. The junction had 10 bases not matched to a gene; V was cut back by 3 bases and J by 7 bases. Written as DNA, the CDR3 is TGCGCCAGCAGTGATTGGACAGGGAGCCTTGTTGGCTACACCTTC. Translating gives CASSDWTGSLVGYTF.

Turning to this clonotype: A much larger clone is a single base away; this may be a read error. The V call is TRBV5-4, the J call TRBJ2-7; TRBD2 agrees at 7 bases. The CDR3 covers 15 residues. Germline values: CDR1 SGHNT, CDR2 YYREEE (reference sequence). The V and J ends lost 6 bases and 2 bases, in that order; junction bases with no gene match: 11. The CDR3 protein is CASIFESGGTYEQYF. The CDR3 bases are TGTGCCAGCATCTTCGAATCGGGAGGTACCTACGAGCAGTACTTC.